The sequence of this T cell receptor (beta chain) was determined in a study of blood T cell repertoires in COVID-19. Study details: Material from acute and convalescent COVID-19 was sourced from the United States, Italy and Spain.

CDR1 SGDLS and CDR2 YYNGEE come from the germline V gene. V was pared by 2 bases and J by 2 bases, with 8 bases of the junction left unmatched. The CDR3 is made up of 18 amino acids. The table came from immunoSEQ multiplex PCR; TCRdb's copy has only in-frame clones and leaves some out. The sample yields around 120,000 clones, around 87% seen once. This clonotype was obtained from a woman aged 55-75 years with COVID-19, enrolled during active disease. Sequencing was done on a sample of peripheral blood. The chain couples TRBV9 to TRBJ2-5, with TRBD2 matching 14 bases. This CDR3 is CASSVTPGTSGGQETQYF. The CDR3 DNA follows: TGTGCCAGCAGCGTGACCCCTGGGACTAGCGGGGGACAAGAGACCCAGTACTTC.